This TCR beta chain was observed in a study of beta chain features in type 1 diabetes. General study points: Patients with Type 1 diabetes showed moderately but significantly shorter TCRB CDR3s in all four CD4+ subsets.

A word on this clone: Its antigen is currently unknown.

Reverse transcription of all isolated RNA meant that expressed TCRB transcripts were sequenced. Sequencing was performed with immunoSEQ multiplex PCR; in TCRdb, only in-frame clones are kept and a portion is missing. The sample has some 350,000 clones; approximately 13% are singletons. V was shortened by 7 bases and J by 5 bases, with 8 bases between the two germline ends. The length of the CDR3 is 12 residues. Germline assignment: CDR1 SEHNR and CDR2 FQNEAQ (reference sequence). The chain links TRBV7-9 to TRBJ1-4; D might be TRBD1 (5 bases). The receptor comes from a woman aged 18-29 years with type 1 diabetes. Sequences were obtained from naive CD4+ T cells from blood. The CDR3 region has the DNA TGTGCCAGCACGGACAAGAATGAAAAACTGTTTTTT. Translation gives CASTDKNEKLFF.